These 30 T cell receptor beta chains came from one sample sequenced in a study of T cell changes during pregnancy in multiple sclerosis. The table came from immunoSEQ multiplex PCR; TCRdb's copy has only in-frame clones and leaves some out. The table includes over 70,000 clones, almost 95% detected once. The sample consisted of peripheral blood, taken in the third trimester of pregnancy. All receptors derive from a female donor with multiple sclerosis, enrolled in a pregnancy study.

The genes are TRBV6-6 and TRBJ2-5; possible D gene TRBD2, 6 bases. Germline assignment: CDR1 MNHNY and CDR2 SVGAGI (reference sequence). The V and J ends lost 0 bases and 9 bases respectively, with 11 bases between them. CDR3 length equals 13 residues. The CDR3 is CASSYSLWEAQYF. In nucleotides, the CDR3 is TGTGCCAGCAGTTACTCTTTATGGGAGGCCCAGTACTTC.

The V gene is TRBV6-5, the J gene TRBJ1-5, with D perhaps matching TRBD1 (5 bases). Germline loops: CDR1 MNHEY, CDR2 SVGAGI. The V gene lost 6 bases and the J gene lost 2 bases, with 14 bases spanning the gap. The CDR3 contains 15 residues. The CDR3 reads CASRITGSGNQPQHF. The CDR3 nucleotides are TGTGCCAGCAGAATCACAGGCTCGGGCAATCAGCCCCAGCATTTT.

This chain connects TRBV7-9 to TRBJ1-5; 8 nucleotides align to TRBD1. Trimming took 5 bases from V and 5 from J; bases not matched to a gene: 5. The CDR3 contains 14 residues. Germline CDR1 SEHNR, CDR2 FQNEAQ (reference sequence). This CDR3 reads CASSPGQGHQPQHF. In DNA form, the CDR3 reads TGTGCCAGCAGCCCCGGACAGGGTCATCAGCCCCAGCATTTT.

J is TRBJ2-3 and V is TRBV5-1, with TRBD1 matching over 9 bases. After removal of 4 bases from V and 1 base from J, the junction contained 10 bases not matched to a gene. The germline V gene has CDR1 SGHRS and CDR2 YFSETQ. The CDR3 covers 17 residues. The CDR3: CASSRRTGASGTDTQYF. Written as DNA, the CDR3 is TGCGCCAGCAGCAGGAGGACAGGGGCCAGCGGCACAGATACGCAGTATTTT.

The J gene is TRBJ1-1, the V gene TRBV7-2; possibly TRBD1 for D (6 bases). V lost 2 bases, J lost 5 bases, and 9 bases lay in between. CDR3 length equals 13 residues. Germline V gives CDR1 SGHTA, CDR2 FQGNSA. The CDR3 region is CASSLSGVTEAFF. The CDR3 DNA sequence: TGTGCCAGCAGCTTATCAGGGGTAACTGAAGCTTTCTTT.

V usage is TRBV7-6 and J usage is TRBJ1-4; D perhaps matches TRBD1 (5 bases). Germline V gene sequence: CDR1 SGHVS, CDR2 FNYEAQ. Trimming took off 1 base at V and 2 bases at J, with 11 bases between the two ends. CDR3 length: 16 residues. CDR3 region: CASSLVAGFTNEKLFF. The DNA of the CDR3 is TGTGCCAGCAGCTTAGTGGCAGGGTTCACTAATGAAAAACTGTTTTTT.

This clone came up a few times. The rearrangement links TRBV2 to TRBJ1-1; a weak D match, TRBD1 (5 bases). This CDR3 has 13 residues. V shed 4 bases and J shed 3 bases, with 9 bases lying between them. Germline loops: CDR1 SNHLY, CDR2 FYNNEI. This CDR3 reads CASSGGVDTEAFF. CDR3 nucleotide sequence: TGTGCCAGCAGTGGGGGGGTTGACACTGAAGCTTTCTTT.

V is TRBV28 and J is TRBJ2-7, with 9 bases matching TRBD2. V lost 2 bases and J lost 2; bases outside the gene matches: 7. The CDR3 spans 16 residues. Germline CDR1 reads MDHEN; CDR2 reads SYDVKM. This CDR3 is CASSLGGAGGTYEQYF. CDR3 sequence (DNA): TGTGCCAGCAGTTTAGGTGGGGCGGGAGGGACCTACGAGCAGTACTTC.

The chain has TRBV30 and TRBJ2-1; D perhaps matches TRBD1 (5 bases). V shed 3 bases and J shed 6 bases, with 9 bases lying between them. This CDR3 contains 12 residues. CDR1 is GTSNPN, CDR2 SVGIG, per germline (reference sequence). The CDR3 bases are TGTGCCTGGAGGTCTGGGGCCAATGAGCAGTTCTTC. Protein product: CAWRSGANEQFF.

The chain couples TRBV27 to TRBJ1-2; 7 nucleotides agree with TRBD1. The ends lost 4 bases at V and 7 bases at J; junction bases unmatched: 6. The CDR3 is 13 residues long. CDR1 is MNHEY and CDR2 is SMNVEV in the germline V gene (reference sequence). The CDR3 protein is CASSSDTGVGYTF. Here the CDR3 DNA reads TGTGCCAGCAGTTCAGATACAGGGGTTGGCTACACCTTC.

The chain couples TRBV7-8 to TRBJ2-7; TRBD2 agrees at 8 bases. The CDR3 extends over 12 amino acids. Germline V gene sequence: CDR1 SGHVS, CDR2 FQNEAQ. Trimming removed 2 bases from V and 9 bases from J; junction bases left unmatched: 3. The DNA of the CDR3 is TGTGCCAGCAGCTTAACGGGAGGGCCGCAGTACTTC. Protein sequence: CASSLTGGPQYF.

The chain has TRBV9 and TRBJ1-3; perhaps TRBD1 as D (6 bases). This CDR3 is built from 16 residues. Trimming pared 4 bases from V and 0 bases from J, leaving 14 bases between. Germline CDR1 is SGDLS and CDR2 is YYNGEE. CDR3 bases: TGTGCCAGCAGCTACGTGACAGGCTTCTCTGGAAACACCATATATTTT. It translates to CASSYVTGFSGNTIYF.

This clone was detected only once. This sequence joins TRBV28 and TRBJ1-4; a weak D match, TRBD1 (5 bases). This CDR3 contains 15 residues. Germline CDR1 is MDHEN and CDR2 is SYDVKM. V was cut by 7 bases and J by 8 bases, with 20 bases left in between. Here the CDR3 DNA reads TGTGCCAGCACTATTTATCGGTCCAGGGTCGAAAAACTGTTTTTT. It codes for CASTIYRSRVEKLFF. Full variable domain (missing parts from reference TRBV28 and TRBJ1-4): DVKVTQSSRYLVKRTGEKVFLECVQDMDHENMFWYRQDPGLGLRLIYFSYDVKMKEKGDIPEGYSVSREKKERFSLILESASTNQTSMYLCASTIYRSRVEKLFFGSGTQLSVL.

The rearrangement joins TRBV18 to TRBJ2-5; TRBD1 agrees at 9 bases. The CDR3 consists of 15 residues. Trimming took 5 bases from V and 5 from J; bases not matched to a gene: 9. Germline-derived CDR1 and CDR2 are KGHSH and LQKENI. The CDR3 loop is CASSSRDRDVETQYF. The CDR3, as DNA: TGTGCCAGCTCAAGCCGGGACAGGGATGTCGAGACCCAGTACTTC.

This clone appeared once. V gene TRBV28 combines with J gene TRBJ1-1, with 9 bases lining up with TRBD1. The V gene end was trimmed by 11 bases and the J gene end by 6 bases; junction bases not matched to a gene: 7. Germline V CDR1 and CDR2: MDHEN, SYDVKM. The CDR3 length is 12 residues. The CDR3 DNA is TGTGCCTCACAGGGGGCGCGATCTGAAGCTTTCTTT. Translation gives CASQGARSEAFF. Full variable domain (rest looked up from reference TRBV28 and TRBJ1-1): DVKVTQSSRYLVKRTGEKVFLECVQDMDHENMFWYRQDPGLGLRLIYFSYDVKMKEKGDIPEGYSVSREKKERFSLILESASTNQTSMYLCASQGARSEAFFGQGTRLTVV.

The chain recombines TRBV28 with TRBJ2-7, with D possibly being TRBD2 (6 bases). The V end was cut by 6 bases, the J end by 5 bases, with 17 bases between. Germline values: CDR1 MDHEN, CDR2 SYDVKM. This CDR3 is 14 amino acids long. The DNA for the CDR3 is TGTGCCAGCAGCCGGGACTCTGGGCTTGACGAGCAGTACTTC. This sequence encodes CASSRDSGLDEQYF.

The genes are TRBV5-1 and TRBJ2-5; D might be TRBD2 (5 bases). The CDR3 spans 14 residues. Trimming stripped 1 base from V and 5 bases from J, with 12 bases between. CDR1 and CDR2 from the germline V gene are SGHRS and YFSETQ. The CDR3 DNA follows: TGCGCCAGCAGCTTGTATTCGGGGTGGGAGACCCAGTACTTC. It translates to CASSLYSGWETQYF. The whole variable domain, remainder taken from reference TRBV5-1 and TRBJ2-5, is KAGVTQTPRYLIKTRGQQVTLSCSPISGHRSVSWYQQTPGQGLQFLFEYFSETQRNKGNFPGRFSGRQFSNSRSEMNVSTLELGDSALYLCASSLYSGWETQYFGPGTRLLVL.

The sample holds one count of this clone. This chain joins TRBV28 and TRBJ2-7; TRBD1 matches 9 bases. V shed 6 bases and J 2 bases; nucleotides not matched to a gene: 5. The CDR3 length is 14 residues. The germline V gene has CDR1 MDHEN and CDR2 SYDVKM. DNA of the CDR3: TGTGCCAGCAGAGATGGGACAGGGACCTACGAGCAGTACTTC. Protein: CASRDGTGTYEQYF. Supplemented by reference TRBV28 and TRBJ2-7, the full variable domain reads DVKVTQSSRYLVKRTGEKVFLECVQDMDHENMFWYRQDPGLGLRLIYFSYDVKMKEKGDIPEGYSVSREKKERFSLILESASTNQTSMYLCASRDGTGTYEQYFGPGTRLTVT.

V usage is TRBV7-9 and J usage is TRBJ1-4, with D perhaps matching TRBD1 (5 bases). CDR1 SEHNR and CDR2 FQNEAQ come from the germline V gene (reference sequence). This CDR3 is 13 amino acids long. V lost 4 bases and J 12 bases, leaving 15 bases between the germline ends. CDR3 in amino acids: CASSSTGPRQLFF. The CDR3, as DNA: TGTGCCAGCAGCTCCACAGGTCCAAGGCAACTGTTTTTT.

The CDR3: CASSRRQGGQPQHF. In DNA form, the CDR3 reads TGTGCCAGCAGCCGCCGACAGGGGGGACAGCCCCAGCATTTT. V usage is TRBV5-8 and J usage is TRBJ1-5; 9 nucleotides align to TRBD1. The CDR3 runs to 14 residues. Trimming cost V 4 bases and J 7 bases; bases outside gene matches: 6. Germline lookup yields CDR1 SGHTS and CDR2 YDEGEE.

The chain recombines TRBV5-6 with TRBJ1-2; TRBD1 matches 7 bases. V shed 6 bases and J 6 bases; nucleotides not matched to a gene: 11. The CDR3 is 14 residues long. Germline V lookup: CDR1 SGHDT, CDR2 YYEEEE. CDR3 DNA: TGTGCCAGCACCTACATAAGGGGGCTAGATGGCTACACCTTC. Protein: CASTYIRGLDGYTF.

This chain connects TRBV6-5 to TRBJ2-3, with 14 bases matching TRBD2. Germline assignment: CDR1 MNHEY and CDR2 SVGAGI. Losses at the gene ends were 6 bases for V and 4 bases for J; bases not matched to a gene: 3. This CDR3 is built from 15 residues. CDR3 nucleotides: TGTGCCAGCAGCGGGACTAGCGGGAGCCCAGATACGCAGTATTTT. It encodes CASSGTSGSPDTQYF.

CDR3 amino acids: CASSRQGSRQPQHF. CDR3 nucleotide sequence: TGTGCCAGCAGCCGACAGGGAAGCCGCCAGCCCCAGCATTTT. V is TRBV13 and J is TRBJ1-5, with TRBD1 matching over 7 bases. Germline CDR1 is PRHDT and CDR2 is FYEKMQ (reference sequence). CDR3 size: 14 residues. V was clipped by 5 bases and J by 7 bases; unmatched bases: 8.

This chain connects TRBV9 to TRBJ2-7; D possibly corresponds to TRBD2 (6 bases). Germline V gene sequence: CDR1 SGDLS, CDR2 YYNGEE. Deletions cut 3 bases from V and 0 bases from J, with 13 bases between. The CDR3 runs to 15 residues. The DNA of the CDR3 is TGTGCCAGCAGCGCCGTAGCGGAGCCCTCCTACGAGCAGTACTTC. Translating it yields CASSAVAEPSYEQYF.

V usage is TRBV28 and J usage is TRBJ2-2, with 7 bases matching TRBD2. The J segment lost 5 bases and the V segment lost 9 bases, leaving 9 bases of the junction unmatched. CDR1 is MDHEN, CDR2 SYDVKM, per germline. The CDR3 runs to 14 residues. This CDR3 is CASLAGPRTGELFF. The CDR3 DNA follows: TGTGCCAGTTTAGCGGGCCCCCGGACCGGGGAGCTGTTTTTT.

The gene calls are TRBV5-4 and TRBJ2-5, with TRBD2 identical over 12 bases. V lost 3 bases, J lost 4 bases, and 7 bases stayed unmatched. Per germline, CDR1 SGHNT and CDR2 YYREEE (reference sequence). The CDR3 is 16 residues long. CDR3 nucleotide sequence: TGTGCCAGCAGCTCCGGACTAGCGGGGCTCGGAGAGACCCAGTACTTC. Its translation is CASSSGLAGLGETQYF.

This chain connects TRBV19 to TRBJ2-3; TRBD1 matches at 7 bases. The CDR3 runs 17 residues. With V trimmed by 10 bases and J by 5 bases, 21 bases remained unmatched. The germline V gene has CDR1 LNHDA and CDR2 SQIVND (reference sequence). CDR3: CANPPETGNNGVDTQYF. CDR3 sequence (DNA): TGTGCCAACCCGCCGGAGACAGGGAATAATGGTGTAGATACGCAGTATTTT.

This CDR3 is CASSLAAGSSYEQYF. CDR3 bases: TGTGCCAGCAGCTTAGCGGCGGGTTCTTCCTACGAGCAGTACTTC. The gene calls are TRBV7-8 and TRBJ2-7; D may be TRBD2 (5 bases). Germline CDR1 reads SGHVS; CDR2 reads FQNEAQ. This CDR3 comprises 15 residues. Trimming stripped 0 bases from V and 1 base from J, with 10 bases between.

V and J are TRBV27 and TRBJ2-1; 7 bases are a match to TRBD2. Germline-derived CDR1 and CDR2 are MNHEY and SMNVEV (reference sequence). V shed 7 bases and J 9 bases; nucleotides not matched to a gene: 9. The CDR3 is 13 residues long. The CDR3 nucleotides are TGTGCCAGCATCGCGGGAGCTGGAGGTGAGCAGTTCTTC. This gives the protein CASIAGAGGEQFF.

This chain links TRBV6-1 with TRBJ2-3; 7 bases align to TRBD1. Germline CDR1 and CDR2: MNHNS and SASEGT. Trimming took 6 bases from V and 5 from J; bases not matched to a gene: 2. The CDR3 loop spans 12 amino acids. The CDR3 sequence: CASRPGGDTQYF. CDR3 nucleotides: TGTGCCAGCAGGCCAGGGGGAGATACGCAGTATTTT.